These 12 T cell receptor beta chains were all obtained from the same sample, sequenced in a study of cytomegalovirus exposure and HLA in healthy donors. PCR employed 60 Vbeta and 13 Jbeta primers. Sequencing was performed with immunoSEQ multiplex PCR; in TCRdb, only in-frame clones are kept and a portion is missing. The sample consists of over 80,000 clones, 75% to 80% of them appearing once. The sample was PBMCs. The receptors here all came from a female donor in good health and CMV-seronegative.

The chain employs TRBV10-1 and TRBJ2-3; D gene uncertain. The CDR3 spans 17 residues. The V and J ends lost 0 bases and 2 bases respectively, with 15 bases between them. The germline CDR1 and CDR2 sequences are WNHNN and SYGVQD (reference sequence). For the CDR3, the DNA is TGCGCCAGCAGTGAGTCGAGAGGAGCGTCCCCCACAGATACGCAGTATTTT. It encodes CASSESRGASPTDTQYF.

This clone was seen a single time. This chain connects TRBV15 to TRBJ2-2, with D perhaps TRBD1 (6 bases). V was trimmed by 0 bases and J by 5 bases, leaving 16 bases between them. Germline CDR1 and CDR2: LNHNV and YYDKDF (reference sequence). The CDR3 is 17 amino acids. The CDR3 sequence is CATSRELGTGRTGELFF. The CDR3 DNA follows: TGTGCCACCAGCAGAGAATTGGGAACAGGGCGAACCGGGGAGCTGTTTTTT.

This chain uses TRBV4-2 with TRBJ1-3; no clear D gene. Germline lookup yields CDR1 LGHNA and CDR2 YNFKEQ. V dropped 0 bases and J dropped 0 bases, with 9 bases sitting between them. This CDR3 spans 16 amino acids. The CDR3 sequence is CASSQDGRFSGNTIYF. CDR3 bases: TGTGCCAGCAGCCAAGATGGCAGGTTCTCTGGAAACACCATATATTTT.

The chain uses TRBV9 and TRBJ1-1; D is perhaps TRBD1 (6 bases). V was cut by 1 base and J by 2 bases, with 9 bases left in between. Looked up from germline, CDR1 is SGDLS and CDR2 is YYNGEE. The CDR3 length is 14 residues. CDR3 residues: CASSVSTGNTEAFF. The CDR3 DNA is TGTGCCAGCAGCGTATCGACAGGCAACACTGAAGCTTTCTTT.

The chain links TRBV19 to TRBJ1-5; a possible D gene is TRBD1 (5 bases). The V and J ends lost 1 base and 6 bases respectively, with 13 bases between them. The CDR3 consists of 15 residues. Germline V gene lookup returns CDR1 LNHDA and CDR2 SQIVND (reference sequence). The CDR3 DNA reads as TGTGCCAGTAGTATAGGGAACGGAGGGGCTCAGCCCCAGCATTTT. Its protein is CASSIGNGGAQPQHF.

This rearrangement joins TRBV6-6 to TRBJ2-3; D is ambiguous. The CDR3 runs to 16 residues. Germline loops: CDR1 MNHNY, CDR2 SVGAGI (reference sequence). V was shortened by 0 bases and J by 2 bases, with 12 bases between the two germline ends. CDR3 nucleotide sequence: TGTGCCAGCAGTTACTCCAGGCCCAGGTTCACAGATACGCAGTATTTT. Protein sequence: CASSYSRPRFTDTQYF.

This chain joins TRBV19 and TRBJ1-3; TRBD1 agrees at 7 bases. This CDR3 is built from 15 residues. Germline values: CDR1 LNHDA, CDR2 SQIVND (reference sequence). With V trimmed by 5 bases and J by 4 bases, 8 bases remained unmatched. The CDR3 loop reads CASSVTTGYGNTIYF. CDR3 sequence (DNA): TGTGCCAGTAGTGTCACGACAGGGTACGGAAACACCATATATTTT. Filled out from reference TRBV19 and TRBJ1-3, the complete variable domain reads DGGITQSPKYLFRKEGQNVTLSCEQNLNHDAMYWYRQDPGQGLRLIYYSQIVNDFQKGDIAEGYSVSREKKESFPLTVTSAQKNPTAFYLCASSVTTGYGNTIYFGEGSWLTVV.

The chain links TRBV19 to TRBJ2-7; perhaps TRBD1 as D (5 bases). Germline V gene data show CDR1 as LNHDA and CDR2 as SQIVND (reference sequence). CDR3 length equals 14 residues. V shed 3 bases and J shed 1 base, with 10 bases lying between them. The CDR3 coding sequence is TGTGCCAGTAGTATGGCCGACAGTTCCTACGAGCAGTACTTC. This gives the protein CASSMADSSYEQYF.

V usage is TRBV4-3 and J usage is TRBJ1-4, with 9 bases that match TRBD1. Losses at the gene ends were 5 bases for V and 1 base for J; bases not matched to a gene: 11. Germline V gene sequence: CDR1 LGHNA, CDR2 YSLEER. The CDR3 consists of 18 residues. The CDR3 DNA sequence: TGCGCCAGCAGCACCGGACAGGGGATTCGTGGAACTAATGAAAAACTGTTTTTT. Residues: CASSTGQGIRGTNEKLFF.

The chain uses TRBV7-9 and TRBJ2-5; D is possibly TRBD2 (5 bases). The CDR3 has 17 residues. The germline V and J ends were trimmed by 1 base and 3 bases, with 18 bases remaining between them. The germline CDR1 and CDR2 sequences are SEHNR and FQNEAQ (reference sequence). The CDR3 sequence: CASSLGSGSPGKETQYF. The CDR3 region has the DNA TGTGCCAGCAGCTTAGGGAGCGGATCTCCGGGTAAAGAGACCCAGTACTTC.

This CDR3 is CASRKNRGRRETQYF. The CDR3 bases are TGTGCCAGCAGGAAAAACAGGGGGCGCCGGGAGACCCAGTACTTC. V and J are TRBV6-5 and TRBJ2-5; TRBD1 aligns across 9 bases. V was pared by 6 bases and J by 5 bases, with 10 bases of the junction left unmatched. Looked up from germline, CDR1 is MNHEY and CDR2 is SVGAGI. The CDR3 is 15 amino acids.

The V gene is TRBV27, the J gene TRBJ2-3; the match to TRBD2 covers 13 bases. V gave up 8 bases and J gave up 10 bases; unmatched junction bases: 6. Germline V gives CDR1 MNHEY, CDR2 SMNVEV (reference sequence). The length of the CDR3 is 13 residues. In DNA, the CDR3 is TGTGCCAGCGGTACTAGCGGGGGGGCTCCGCAGTATTTT. Encoded protein: CASGTSGGAPQYF.